The 14 T cell receptor beta chains reported below all come from one sample, sequenced in a study of Ad26.COV2.S vaccination and SARS-CoV-2 variants. Treatment here: roughly 18 received Ad26.COV2.S at low or high dose, single or two shots; about 5 received placebo; per-sample allocation not given. Sample collection was performed on day 63 after the first vaccine or placebo injection. Assay: immunoSEQ multiplex PCR; the TCRdb copy retains only in-frame clones and omits some. The data hold nearly 400,000 clones, with 89% observed a single time. The sequences come from peripheral blood, collected in a trial of Ad26.COV2.S vaccine versus placebo. These receptors were obtained from a person aged 18-60 years who received the Ad26.COV2.S COVID-19 vaccine or a placebo.

This chain uses TRBV12-3 or TRBV12-4 with TRBJ1-2; 8 bases line up with TRBD1. The V segment lost 3 bases and the J segment 4 bases; nucleotides outside the gene matches: 1. The CDR3 length is 13 residues. CDR3 DNA sequence: TGTGCCAGCAGTTTTGACAGGGGCTATGGCTACACCTTC. Translated: CASSFDRGYGYTF.

The CDR3 region is CARSLGSGSPKMRGEQYF. The CDR3 DNA is TGTGCCAGAAGCTTGGGATCCGGTTCCCCCAAAATGCGAGGCGAGCAGTACTTC. This chain uses TRBV5-3 with TRBJ2-7, with D hard to call. TRBV5-3 counts as an open reading frame of uncertain function. CDR3 length: 18 residues. Trimming took 0 bases from V and 6 from J, leaving 25 bases between them.

This sequence joins TRBV25-1 and TRBJ2-1; TRBD1 agrees at 9 bases. This CDR3 is built from 13 residues. Trimming cost V 3 bases and J 15 bases; bases outside gene matches: 9. CDR1 is MGHDK, CDR2 SYGVNS, per germline. The CDR3 here is CASSDDRGWVLFF. The DNA of the CDR3 is TGTGCCAGCAGTGACGACAGGGGGTGGGTTCTGTTCTTC.

Only one count was recorded for this clone. The genes are TRBV3-1 (or the pseudogene TRBV3-2) and TRBJ1-2, with 9 bases identical to TRBD1. Germline values: CDR1 LGHDT, CDR2 YNNKEL (reference sequence). The length of the CDR3 is 16 residues. V lost 3 bases and J lost 5; bases outside the gene matches: 10. The CDR3 loop is CASSHRRPGQGYGYTF. The CDR3 coding sequence is TGTGCCAGCAGCCACCGACGGCCGGGACAGGGATATGGCTACACCTTC.

The chain combines TRBV4-1 with TRBJ1-1; 12 bases are a match to TRBD1. The V and J ends lost 4 bases and 0 bases, in that order; junction bases with no gene match: 9. The CDR3 is 18 residues long. In germline, CDR1 is MGHRA, CDR2 YSYEKL. CDR3: CASSPTPGQGAMNTEAFF. The CDR3 region has the DNA TGCGCCAGCAGCCCGACCCCGGGACAGGGGGCAATGAACACTGAAGCTTTCTTT.

The chain combines TRBV30 with TRBJ1-2, with TRBD1 identical over 9 bases. CDR3 size: 14 residues. Trimming cost V 4 bases and J 7 bases; bases outside gene matches: 10. CDR1 and CDR2 from the germline V gene are GTSNPN and SVGIG (reference sequence). In nucleotides, the CDR3 is TGTGCCTGGAACCGGGACAGGGCCCTAGGTGGCTACACCTTC. Translating it yields CAWNRDRALGGYTF. The full variable domain, its missing parts supplied by reference TRBV30 and TRBJ1-2, is SQTIHQWPATLVQPVGSPLSLECTVEGTSNPNLYWYRQAAGRGLQLLFYSVGIGQISSEVPQNLSASRPQDRQFILSSKKLLLSDSGFYLCAWNRDRALGGYTFGSGTRLTVV.

The chain combines TRBV5-1 with TRBJ2-1, with a tentative D call TRBD2 (5 bases). The CDR3 totals 16 residues. CDR1 and CDR2 from the germline V gene are SGHRS and YFSETQ. Trimming took 0 bases from V and 3 from J, leaving 13 bases between them. The DNA of the CDR3 is TGCGCCAGCAGCTTGGGAGGGCTTGATCTCTACAATGAGCAGTTCTTC. Translating gives CASSLGGLDLYNEQFF.

CDR3 region: CASSEVRGVEAEAFF. The CDR3, as DNA: TGTGCCAGCAGTGAAGTCAGAGGGGTAGAGGCTGAAGCTTTCTTT. V gene TRBV2 combines with J gene TRBJ1-1; a weak D match, TRBD1 (5 bases). Between the trimmed V and J ends, which lost 1 base and 6 bases, there was a span of 15 bases. The length of the CDR3 is 15 residues. Germline assignment: CDR1 SNHLY and CDR2 FYNNEI.

The chain uses TRBV6-6 and TRBJ2-5; 10 bases align to TRBD2. This CDR3 has 14 residues. V lost 6 bases to trimming and J lost 5 bases; unmatched junction nucleotides: 6. The germline V gene encodes CDR1 MNHNY and CDR2 SVGAGI (reference sequence). The CDR3 region has the DNA TGTGCCAGCAGCCAGCGGGGGGGTAGTGAGACCCAGTACTTC. This gives the protein CASSQRGGSETQYF.

This clone was detected many times. This chain connects TRBV12-3 or TRBV12-4 to TRBJ1-2; D is uncertain. V lost 5 bases and J lost 8, with 15 bases in between. The CDR3 is made up of 13 amino acids. This chain's CDR3 is CASSPQIYGGYTF. The CDR3 coding sequence is TGTGCCAGCAGTCCTCAAATCTACGGAGGCTACACCTTC.

The chain couples TRBV5-1 to TRBJ2-6; D may correspond to TRBD1 or TRBD2 (6 bases each). CDR3 size: 21 residues. Trimming shortened V by 1 base and J by 0 bases, and 23 bases separated the two germline ends. CDR1 SGHRS and CDR2 YFSETQ come from the germline V gene. Here the CDR3 reads CASSLKQGGPRTNSGANVLTF. The CDR3 DNA is TGCGCCAGCAGCTTGAAACAGGGAGGTCCTCGTACTAACTCTGGGGCCAACGTCCTGACTTTC.

The V gene is TRBV5-5, the J gene TRBJ1-5, with D unclear. Germline V CDR1 and CDR2: SGHKS, YYEKEE (reference sequence). This CDR3 has 15 amino acids. Trimming left V 0 bases short and J 0 bases short, with 7 bases between. The CDR3 protein is CASSLVGNSNQPQHF. CDR3 nucleotides: TGTGCCAGCAGCTTGGTCGGGAATAGCAATCAGCCCCAGCATTTT.

The chain combines TRBV5-5 with TRBJ2-6; D possibly matches TRBD1 or TRBD2 (6 bases each). The germline V gene encodes CDR1 SGHKS and CDR2 YYEKEE (reference sequence). The CDR3 has 16 residues. V lost 4 bases to trimming and J lost 0 bases, with 11 bases between them. The CDR3, as DNA: TGTGCCAGCAGCGTGAGGGGGGTCTCTGGGGCCAACGTCCTGACTTTC. Amino acid sequence: CASSVRGVSGANVLTF.

The V and J genes are TRBV12-2 and TRBJ2-3. TRBV12-2 counts as a pseudogene. CDR3 length: 13 residues. The CDR3 is CASRLAGLEIEYF. In nucleotides, the CDR3 is TGTGCAAGTCGCTTAGCAGGGTTAGAGATTGAGTATTTT.